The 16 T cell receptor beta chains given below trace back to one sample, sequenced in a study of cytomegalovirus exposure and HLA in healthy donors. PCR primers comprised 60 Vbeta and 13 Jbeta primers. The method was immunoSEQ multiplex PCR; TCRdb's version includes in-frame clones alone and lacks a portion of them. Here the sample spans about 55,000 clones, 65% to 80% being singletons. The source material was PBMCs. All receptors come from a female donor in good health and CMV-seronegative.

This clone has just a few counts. Written as DNA, the CDR3 is TGTGCCATCAGAGGGGAAACTAATGAAAAACTGTTTTTT. Translated: CAIRGETNEKLFF. V is TRBV10-3 and J is TRBJ1-4; a weak D match, TRBD1 (5 bases). Germline V CDR1 and CDR2: ENHRY, SYGVKD. The CDR3 covers 13 residues. V dropped 6 bases and J dropped 1 base, with 6 bases sitting between them.

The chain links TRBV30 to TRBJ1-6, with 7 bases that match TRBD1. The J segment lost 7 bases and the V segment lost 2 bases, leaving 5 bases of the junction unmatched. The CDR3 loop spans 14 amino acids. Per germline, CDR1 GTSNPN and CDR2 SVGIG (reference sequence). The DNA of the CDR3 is TGTGCCTGGAGTCTGGGACAGAAAAATTCACCCCTCCACTTT. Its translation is CAWSLGQKNSPLHF.

The CDR3 nucleotides read TGTGCCAGCAGTGAAATCTGGGGGCCGTCGTACAATGAGCAGTTCTTC. Encoded protein: CASSEIWGPSYNEQFF. J is TRBJ2-1 and V is TRBV25-1; a weak D match, TRBD1 (6 bases). The CDR3 runs 16 residues. Looked up from germline, CDR1 is MGHDK and CDR2 is SYGVNS. Trimming left V 2 bases short and J 4 bases short, with 15 bases between.

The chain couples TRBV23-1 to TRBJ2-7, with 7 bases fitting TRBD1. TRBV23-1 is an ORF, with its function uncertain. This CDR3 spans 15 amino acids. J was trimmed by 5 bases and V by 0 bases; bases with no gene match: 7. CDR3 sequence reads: CASSQSTGTFDEQYF. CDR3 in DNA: TGCGCCAGCAGTCAATCGACAGGGACGTTCGACGAGCAGTACTTC.

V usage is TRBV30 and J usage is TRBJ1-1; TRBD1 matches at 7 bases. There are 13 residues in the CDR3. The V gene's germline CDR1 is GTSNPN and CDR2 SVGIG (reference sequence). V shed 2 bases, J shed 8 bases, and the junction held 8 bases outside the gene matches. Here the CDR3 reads CAWSRQGMGEAFF. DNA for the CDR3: TGTGCCTGGAGTCGACAGGGTATGGGAGAAGCTTTCTTT.

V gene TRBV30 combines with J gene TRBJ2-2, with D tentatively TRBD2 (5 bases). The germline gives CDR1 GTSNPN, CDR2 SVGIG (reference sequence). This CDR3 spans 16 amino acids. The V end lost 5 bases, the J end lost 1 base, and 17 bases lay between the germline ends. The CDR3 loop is CAWGRGTRMNTGELFF. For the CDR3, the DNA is TGTGCCTGGGGTCGGGGTACCCGTATGAACACCGGGGAGCTGTTTTTT.

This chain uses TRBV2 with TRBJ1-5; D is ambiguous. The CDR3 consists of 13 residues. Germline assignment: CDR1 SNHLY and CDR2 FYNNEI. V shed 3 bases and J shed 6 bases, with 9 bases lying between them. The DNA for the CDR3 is TGTGCCAGCAGTGAGGGAGAGAGTCAGCCCCAGCATTTT. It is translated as CASSEGESQPQHF. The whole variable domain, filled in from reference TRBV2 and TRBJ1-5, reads EPEVTQTPSHQVTQMGQEVILRCVPISNHLYFYWYRQILGQKVEFLVSFYNNEISEKSEIFDDQFSVERPDGSNFTLKIRSTKLEDSAMYFCASSEGESQPQHFGDGTRLSIL.

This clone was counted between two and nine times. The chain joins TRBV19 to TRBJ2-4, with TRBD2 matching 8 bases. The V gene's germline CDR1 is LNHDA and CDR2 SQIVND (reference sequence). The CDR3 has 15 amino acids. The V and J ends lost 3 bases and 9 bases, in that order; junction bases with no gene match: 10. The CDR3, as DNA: TGTGCCAGTAGTATCGAGGTAGGGACTAGTGGCATTCAGTACTTC. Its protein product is CASSIEVGTSGIQYF.

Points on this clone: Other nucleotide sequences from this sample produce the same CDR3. CDR3 sequence (DNA): TGTGCCAGCAGTTCCGGGAGCTCTGGGGCCAACGTCCTGACTTTC. Translated: CASSSGSSGANVLTF. V is TRBV28 and J is TRBJ2-6, with D possibly being TRBD2 (6 bases). CDR1 is MDHEN, CDR2 SYDVKM, per germline. V was shortened by 4 bases and J by 0 bases, with 7 bases between the two germline ends. This CDR3 contains 15 residues.

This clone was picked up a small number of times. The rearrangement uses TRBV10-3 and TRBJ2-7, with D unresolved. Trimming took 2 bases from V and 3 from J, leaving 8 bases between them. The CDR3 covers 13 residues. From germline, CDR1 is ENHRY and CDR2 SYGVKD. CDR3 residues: CAISETGVYEQYF. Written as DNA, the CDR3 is TGTGCCATCAGTGAGACGGGTGTCTACGAGCAGTACTTC.

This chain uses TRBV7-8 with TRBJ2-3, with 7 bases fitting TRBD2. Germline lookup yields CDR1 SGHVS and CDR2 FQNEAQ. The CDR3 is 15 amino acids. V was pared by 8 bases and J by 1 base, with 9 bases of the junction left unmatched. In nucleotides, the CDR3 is TGTGCCAGCCAACCGGGACTACGGGGCACAGATACGCAGTATTTT. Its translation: CASQPGLRGTDTQYF.

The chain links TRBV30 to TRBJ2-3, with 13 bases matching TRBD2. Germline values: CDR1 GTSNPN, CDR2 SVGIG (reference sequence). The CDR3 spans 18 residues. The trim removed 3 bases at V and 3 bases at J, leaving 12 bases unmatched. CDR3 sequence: CAWRLGRTSGRGTDTQYF. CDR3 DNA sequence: TGTGCCTGGAGACTCGGAAGGACTAGCGGGAGAGGGACAGATACGCAGTATTTT.

CDR3 in DNA: TGTGCCAGCAGCTGGGACAGGAGCTCCTACGAGCAGTACTTC. Its translation: CASSWDRSSYEQYF. The rearrangement uses TRBV5-5 and TRBJ2-7; the match to TRBD1 covers 8 bases. The germline CDR1 and CDR2 sequences are SGHKS and YYEKEE (reference sequence). With 3 bases clipped from V and 0 bases from J, the junction kept 2 bases outside the gene matches. The CDR3 loop spans 14 amino acids.

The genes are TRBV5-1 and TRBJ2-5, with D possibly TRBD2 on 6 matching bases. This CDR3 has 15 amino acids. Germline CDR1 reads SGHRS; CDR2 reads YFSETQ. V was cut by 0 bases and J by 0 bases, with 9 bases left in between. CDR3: CASSLGGVNQETQYF. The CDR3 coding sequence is TGCGCCAGCAGCTTGGGGGGGGTCAACCAAGAGACCCAGTACTTC.

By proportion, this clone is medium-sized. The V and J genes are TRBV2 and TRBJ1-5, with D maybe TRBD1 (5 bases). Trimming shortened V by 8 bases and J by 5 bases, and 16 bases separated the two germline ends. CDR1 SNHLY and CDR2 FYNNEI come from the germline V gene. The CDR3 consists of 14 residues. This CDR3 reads CASQNTGPYQPQHF. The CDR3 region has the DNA TGTGCCAGCCAAAATACAGGTCCCTATCAGCCCCAGCATTTT.

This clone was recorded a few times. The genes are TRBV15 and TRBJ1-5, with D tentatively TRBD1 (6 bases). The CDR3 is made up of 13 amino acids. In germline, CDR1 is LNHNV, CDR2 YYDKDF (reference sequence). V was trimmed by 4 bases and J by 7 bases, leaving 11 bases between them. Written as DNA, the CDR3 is TGTGCCACCAGCACTGCAGGGGTCCAGCCCCAGCATTTT. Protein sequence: CATSTAGVQPQHF.